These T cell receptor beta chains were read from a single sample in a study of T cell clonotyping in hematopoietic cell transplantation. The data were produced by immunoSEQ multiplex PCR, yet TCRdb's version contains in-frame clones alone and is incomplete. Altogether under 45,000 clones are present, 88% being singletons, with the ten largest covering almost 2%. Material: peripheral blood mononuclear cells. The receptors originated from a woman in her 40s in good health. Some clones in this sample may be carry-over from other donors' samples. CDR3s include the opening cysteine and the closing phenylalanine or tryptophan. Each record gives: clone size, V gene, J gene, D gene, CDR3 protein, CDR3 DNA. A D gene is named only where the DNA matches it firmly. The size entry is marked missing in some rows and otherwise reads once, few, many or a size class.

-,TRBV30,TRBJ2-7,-,CAWSVGGTSYEQYF,TGTGCCTGGAGTGTTGGTGGGACCAGCTACGAGCAGTACTTC
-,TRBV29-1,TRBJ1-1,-,CSVRMNTEAFF,TGCAGCGTTCGTATGAACACTGAAGCTTTCTTT
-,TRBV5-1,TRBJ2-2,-,CASSLGEAGELFF,TGCGCCAGCAGCTTGGGTGAGGCCGGGGAGCTGTTTTTT
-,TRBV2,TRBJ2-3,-,CASSGRSWADTQYF,TGTGCCAGCAGTGGGAGGAGTTGGGCAGATACGCAGTATTTT
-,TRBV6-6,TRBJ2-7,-,CASSYSEVWHRAEQYF,TGTGCCAGCAGTTACTCGGAGGTGTGGCACAGGGCCGAGCAGTACTTC
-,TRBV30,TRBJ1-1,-,CAWSVGGNTEAFF,TGTGCCTGGAGTGTAGGTGGGAACACTGAAGCTTTCTTT
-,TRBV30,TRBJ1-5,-,CAWNRDRNQPQHF,TGTGCCTGGAACCGGGACCGCAATCAGCCCCAGCATTTT
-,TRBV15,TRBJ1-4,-,CATSREGDVSEKLFF,TGTGCCACCAGCAGAGAGGGGGATGTGAGTGAAAAACTGTTTTTT
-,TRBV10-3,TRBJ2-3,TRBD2,CAISGASGTLTDTQYF,TGTGCCATCAGTGGCGCTAGCGGCACACTCACAGATACGCAGTATTTT
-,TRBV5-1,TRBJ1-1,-,CASSLGLNTEAFF,TGCGCCAGCAGCTTGGGCCTGAACACTGAAGCTTTCTTT
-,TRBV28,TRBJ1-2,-,CASSDPYGYTF,TGTGCCAGCAGTGACCCTTACGGCTACACCTTC
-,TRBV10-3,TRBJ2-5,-,CAISEAAGRETQYF,TGTGCCATCAGTGAGGCTGCAGGACGAGAGACCCAGTACTTC
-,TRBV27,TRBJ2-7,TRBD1,CASSPIGQVPEQYF,TGTGCCAGCAGTCCTATAGGACAGGTCCCCGAGCAGTACTTC
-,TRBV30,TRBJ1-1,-,CAWKGLGVNTEAFF,TGTGCCTGGAAAGGGTTGGGGGTGAACACTGAAGCTTTCTTT
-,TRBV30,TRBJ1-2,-,CAWKPAGRRARGYTF,TGTGCCTGGAAACCCGCGGGAAGACGCGCCAGAGGCTACACCTTC
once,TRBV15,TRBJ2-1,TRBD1,CATSGDRANEQFF,TGTGCCACCAGCGGGGACAGGGCCAATGAGCAGTTCTTC
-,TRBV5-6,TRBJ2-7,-,CASSQYQGGEQYF,TGTGCCAGCAGCCAGTATCAGGGGGGCGAGCAGTACTTC
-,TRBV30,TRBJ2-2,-,CAWSVGEGVHTGELFF,TGTGCCTGGAGTGTGGGAGAGGGGGTTCATACCGGGGAGCTGTTTTTT
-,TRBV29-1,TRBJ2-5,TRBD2,CSVEGTRAQETQYF,TGCAGCGTTGAAGGGACTAGAGCACAAGAGACCCAGTACTTC
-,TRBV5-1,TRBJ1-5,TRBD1,CASSPLPDYRGSNQPQHF,TGCGCCAGCAGCCCCTTACCGGACTACAGGGGGAGCAATCAGCCCCAGCATTTT
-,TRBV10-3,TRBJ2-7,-,CAIEAVGSYEQYF,TGTGCCATCGAGGCAGTCGGGTCCTACGAGCAGTACTTC
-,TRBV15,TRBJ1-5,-,CATSRDREGGQPQHF,TGTGCCACCAGCAGAGACAGGGAGGGAGGACAGCCCCAGCATTTT
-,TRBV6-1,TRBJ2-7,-,CASSEAGDSHHEQYF,TGTGCCAGCAGTGAAGCGGGGGACTCGCACCACGAGCAGTACTTC
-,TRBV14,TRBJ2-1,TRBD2,CASSQELGEGSFF,TGTGCCAGCAGCCAAGAACTGGGGGAGGGGTCGTTCTTC
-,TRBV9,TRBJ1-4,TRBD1,CASSALTGGTNEKLFF,TGTGCCAGCAGCGCGTTAACAGGGGGCACTAATGAAAAACTGTTTTTT
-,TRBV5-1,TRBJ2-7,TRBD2,CASSPGTRRYEQYF,TGCGCCAGCAGCCCCGGGACTAGACGTTACGAGCAGTACTTC
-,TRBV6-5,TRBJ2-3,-,CASSYQDTSTDTQYF,TGTGCCAGCAGTTACCAAGACACTAGCACAGATACGCAGTATTTT
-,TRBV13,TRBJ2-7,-,CASSFRNSYEQYF,TGTGCCAGCAGCTTCCGGAACTCCTACGAGCAGTACTTC
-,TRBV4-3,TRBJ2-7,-,CASSQGRNSYEQYF,TGCGCCAGCAGCCAAGGACGGAACTCCTACGAGCAGTACTTC
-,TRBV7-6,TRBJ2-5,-,CASSKHRQETQYF,TGTGCCAGCAGCAAACACCGGCAAGAGACCCAGTACTTC
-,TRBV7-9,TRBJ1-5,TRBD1,CASSLNQGGQPQHF,TGTGCCAGCAGCTTAAATCAGGGGGGACAGCCCCAGCATTTT
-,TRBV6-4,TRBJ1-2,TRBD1,CASSADGQDLSGYTF,TGTGCCAGCAGTGCAGATGGACAGGACCTTAGCGGCTACACCTTC
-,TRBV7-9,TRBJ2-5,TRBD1,CASSLYSLRGETQYF,TGTGCCAGCAGCTTGTACTCCCTCAGGGGGGAGACCCAGTACTTC
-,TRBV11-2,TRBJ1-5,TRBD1,CASSTGQDQPQHF,TGTGCCAGCAGCACCGGACAGGACCAGCCCCAGCATTTT
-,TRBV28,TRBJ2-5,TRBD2,CASRKPGLAETQYF,TGTGCCAGCAGGAAACCGGGACTAGCAGAGACCCAGTACTTC
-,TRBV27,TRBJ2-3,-,CASSHSSTDTQYF,TGTGCCAGCAGCCATTCTAGCACAGATACGCAGTATTTT
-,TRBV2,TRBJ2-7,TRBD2,CASSVLAGAPDEQYF,TGTGCCAGCAGTGTCCTAGCGGGAGCACCCGACGAGCAGTACTTC
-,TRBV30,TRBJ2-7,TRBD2,CAWTASGFSYEQYF,TGTGCCTGGACCGCTAGCGGGTTCTCCTACGAGCAGTACTTC
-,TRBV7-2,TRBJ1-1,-,CASSPGGARFTEAFF,TGTGCCAGCAGCCCGGGCGGGGCCAGGTTCACTGAAGCTTTCTTT
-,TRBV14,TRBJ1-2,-,CASSPVLEGGYTF,TGTGCCAGCAGCCCTGTCCTGGAAGGAGGCTACACCTTC
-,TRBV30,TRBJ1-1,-,CAWRLKGSPEAFF,TGTGCCTGGAGGTTAAAAGGGAGCCCTGAAGCTTTCTTT
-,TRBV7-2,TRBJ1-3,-,CASRTGTEGNTIYF,TGTGCCAGCCGAACCGGGACGGAGGGAAACACCATATATTTT
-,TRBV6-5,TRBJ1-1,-,CASSYSEGLPNTEAFF,TGTGCCAGCAGTTACTCGGAGGGGCTGCCGAACACTGAAGCTTTCTTT
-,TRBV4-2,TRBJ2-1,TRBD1,CASSQVEGGQGLYEQFF,TGTGCCAGCAGCCAAGTAGAGGGGGGACAGGGACTCTATGAGCAGTTCTTC
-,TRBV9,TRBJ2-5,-,CASSKDFQETQYF,TGTGCCAGCAGCAAGGACTTCCAAGAGACCCAGTACTTC
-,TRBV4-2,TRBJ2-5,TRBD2,CASSQELLAGPRGETQYF,TGTGCCAGCAGCCAAGAACTACTAGCGGGGCCAAGAGGGGAGACCCAGTACTTC
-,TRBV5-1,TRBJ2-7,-,CASSLISDSKGTEQYF,TGCGCCAGCAGCTTGATTTCTGACAGCAAAGGGACCGAGCAGTACTTC
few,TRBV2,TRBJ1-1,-,CASSDPRNTEAFF,TGTGCCAGCAGTGACCCAAGGAACACTGAAGCTTTCTTT
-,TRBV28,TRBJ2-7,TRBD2,CASSLGGNTYEQYF,TGTGCCAGCAGTTTGGGGGGGAATACCTACGAGCAGTACTTC
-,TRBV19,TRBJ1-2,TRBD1,CASSMHRGGSNYGYTF,TGTGCCAGTAGTATGCACAGGGGAGGGTCTAACTATGGCTACACCTTC
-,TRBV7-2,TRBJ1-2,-,CASSFSQTYGYTF,TGTGCCAGCAGCTTCTCACAGACCTATGGCTACACCTTC
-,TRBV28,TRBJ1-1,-,CASRSTGPEAFF,TGTGCCAGCAGGTCAACGGGCCCCGAAGCTTTCTTT